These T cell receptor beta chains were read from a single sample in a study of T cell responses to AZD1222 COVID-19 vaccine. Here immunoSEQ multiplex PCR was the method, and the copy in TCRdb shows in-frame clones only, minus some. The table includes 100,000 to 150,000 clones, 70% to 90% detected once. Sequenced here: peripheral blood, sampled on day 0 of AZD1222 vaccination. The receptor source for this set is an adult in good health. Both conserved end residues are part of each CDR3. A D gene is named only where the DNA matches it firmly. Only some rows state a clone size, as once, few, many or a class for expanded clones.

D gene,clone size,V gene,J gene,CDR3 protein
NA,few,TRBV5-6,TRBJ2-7,CASSLTGSYEQYF
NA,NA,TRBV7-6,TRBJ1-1,CASSLAQSGASNTEAFF
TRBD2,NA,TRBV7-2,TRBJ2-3,CASSPGLAGYTDTQYF
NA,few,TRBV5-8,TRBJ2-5,CASSLRRAGETQYF
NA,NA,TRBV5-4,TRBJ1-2,CASSAEDPNYGYTF
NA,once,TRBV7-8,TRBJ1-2,CASSLGSGRGYGYTF
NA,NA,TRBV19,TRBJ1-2,CASSPDTRPNYGYTF
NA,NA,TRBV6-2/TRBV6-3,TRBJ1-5,CASSIGTLTRNQPQHF
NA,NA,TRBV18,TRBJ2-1,CASSPGLSNEVYSYNEQFF
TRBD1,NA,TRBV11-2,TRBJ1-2,CASRLTTGNYGYTF
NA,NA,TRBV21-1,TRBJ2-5,CASSKAGLWGQETQYF
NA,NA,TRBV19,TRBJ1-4,CASRLDSTTNEKLFF
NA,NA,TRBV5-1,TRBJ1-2,CASSQDVLGYTF
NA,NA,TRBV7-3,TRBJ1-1,CASSLSWNTEAFF
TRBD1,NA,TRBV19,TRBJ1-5,CASSPLGQRGSNQPQHF
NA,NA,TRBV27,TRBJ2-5,CASSFQGWETQYF
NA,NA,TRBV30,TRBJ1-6,CAWMEVRNSPLHF
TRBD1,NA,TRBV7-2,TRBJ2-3,CASSFNRGDTQYF